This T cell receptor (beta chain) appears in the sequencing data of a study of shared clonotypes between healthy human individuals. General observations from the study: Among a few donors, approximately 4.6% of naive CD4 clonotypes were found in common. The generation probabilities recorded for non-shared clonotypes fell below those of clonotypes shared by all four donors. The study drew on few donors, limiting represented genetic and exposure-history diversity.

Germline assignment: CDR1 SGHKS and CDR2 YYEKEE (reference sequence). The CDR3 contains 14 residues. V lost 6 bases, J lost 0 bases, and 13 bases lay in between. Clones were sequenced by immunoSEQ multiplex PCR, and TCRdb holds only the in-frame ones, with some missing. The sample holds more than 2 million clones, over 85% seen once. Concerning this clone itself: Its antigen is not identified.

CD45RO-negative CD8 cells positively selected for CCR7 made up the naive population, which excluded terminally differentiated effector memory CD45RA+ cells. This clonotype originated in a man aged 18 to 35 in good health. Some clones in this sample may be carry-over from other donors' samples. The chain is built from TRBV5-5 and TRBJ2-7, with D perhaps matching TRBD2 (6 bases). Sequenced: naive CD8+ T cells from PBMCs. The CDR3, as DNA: TGTGCCAGCAACATGGGACTGAACTCCTACGAGCAGTACTTC. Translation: CASNMGLNSYEQYF.